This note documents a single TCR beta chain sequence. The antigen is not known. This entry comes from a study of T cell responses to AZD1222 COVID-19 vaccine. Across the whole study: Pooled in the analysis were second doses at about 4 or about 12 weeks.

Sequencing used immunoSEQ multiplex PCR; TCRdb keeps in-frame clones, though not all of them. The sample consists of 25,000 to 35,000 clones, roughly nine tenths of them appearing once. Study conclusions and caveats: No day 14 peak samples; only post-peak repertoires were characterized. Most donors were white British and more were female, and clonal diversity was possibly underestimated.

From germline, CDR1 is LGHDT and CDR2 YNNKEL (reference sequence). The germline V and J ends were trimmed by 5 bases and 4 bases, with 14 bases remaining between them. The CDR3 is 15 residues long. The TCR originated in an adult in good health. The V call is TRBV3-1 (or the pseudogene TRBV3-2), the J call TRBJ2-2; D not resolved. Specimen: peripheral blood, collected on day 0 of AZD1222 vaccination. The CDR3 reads CASSYGWSGTGELFF. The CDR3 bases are TGTGCCAGCAGCTACGGATGGTCGGGCACCGGGGAGCTGTTTTTT.